These T cell receptor beta chains were read from a single sample in a study of control samples from healthy donors and cancer patients. Method: immunoSEQ multiplex PCR; TCRdb's copy keeps in-frame clones and lacks some. The repertoire holds under 450,000 clones, with 75% to 95% as singletons. The sample taken for sequencing was PBMCs. All receptors derive from a man aged 40-50 years with head and neck cancer. CDR3s include the opening cysteine and the closing phenylalanine or tryptophan. A D gene is named only where the DNA matches it firmly. For some rows the clone size is stated as once, few or many, or as a class when expanded; others skip it.

cdr3_aa: CASSFVRGTANTGELFF; cdr3_nt: TGTGCCAGCAGTTTCGTTCGCGGGACCGCGAACACCGGGGAGCTGTTTTTT; v_call: TRBV28; j_call: TRBJ2-2; d_call: .; clone_size: few
cdr3_aa: CASSLRQSYEQYF; cdr3_nt: TGTGCCAGCAGTTTACGTCAGTCCTACGAGCAGTACTTC; v_call: TRBV28; j_call: TRBJ2-7; d_call: .; clone_size: .
cdr3_aa: CASSLPSGRRGEQYF; cdr3_nt: TGTGCCAGCAGTTTACCTAGCGGGAGACGGGGCGAGCAGTACTTC; v_call: TRBV25-1; j_call: TRBJ2-7; d_call: TRBD2; clone_size: .
cdr3_aa: CASSLKDDQPQHF; cdr3_nt: TGTGCCAGCAGCTTGAAAGATGATCAGCCCCAGCATTTT; v_call: TRBV7-8; j_call: TRBJ1-5; d_call: .; clone_size: .
cdr3_aa: CASSPLWVNEQFF; cdr3_nt: TGTGCCAGCAGCCCCCTTTGGGTCAATGAGCAGTTCTTC; v_call: TRBV7-9; j_call: TRBJ2-1; d_call: .; clone_size: .
cdr3_aa: CASRGDSAEQYF; cdr3_nt: TGTGCCAGCAGGGGGGACAGTGCCGAGCAGTACTTC; v_call: TRBV2; j_call: TRBJ2-7; d_call: TRBD1; clone_size: .
cdr3_aa: CASQRFYNSPLHF; cdr3_nt: TGTGCCTCTCAGCGCTTTTATAATTCACCCCTCCACTTT; v_call: TRBV30; j_call: TRBJ1-6; d_call: .; clone_size: .
cdr3_aa: CASSRVAGFLKDRIYEQYF; cdr3_nt: TGTGCCAGCAGCCGCGTCGCGGGTTTTTTGAAGGACAGGATTTACGAGCAGTACTTC; v_call: TRBV14; j_call: TRBJ2-7; d_call: TRBD1; clone_size: few
cdr3_aa: CASSVGDTQYF; cdr3_nt: TGTGCCAGCAGCGTCGGAGATACGCAGTATTTT; v_call: TRBV7-3; j_call: TRBJ2-3; d_call: .; clone_size: .
cdr3_aa: CASSFEAGELYEQYF; cdr3_nt: TGTGCCAGCAGTTTTGAGGCCGGGGAACTCTACGAGCAGTACTTC; v_call: TRBV27; j_call: TRBJ2-7; d_call: .; clone_size: once
cdr3_aa: CASSPFGDRALYEQYF; cdr3_nt: TGTGCCAGCAGTCCTTTTGGGGACAGGGCCCTCTACGAGCAGTACTTC; v_call: TRBV28; j_call: TRBJ2-7; d_call: TRBD1; clone_size: once
cdr3_aa: CASFQGAYNEQFF; cdr3_nt: TGTGCCTCCTTCCAGGGGGCCTACAATGAGCAGTTCTTC; v_call: TRBV30; j_call: TRBJ2-1; d_call: TRBD1; clone_size: .
cdr3_aa: CASTLDRTAEAFF; cdr3_nt: TGTGCCAGCACTCTCGACCGCACGGCCGAAGCTTTCTTT; v_call: TRBV2; j_call: TRBJ1-1; d_call: .; clone_size: .
cdr3_aa: CASSLRTGTYNSPLHF; cdr3_nt: TGTGCCAGCAGTTTGAGGACAGGGACCTATAATTCACCCCTCCACTTT; v_call: TRBV27; j_call: TRBJ1-6; d_call: TRBD1; clone_size: .
cdr3_aa: CASSHGTGGPLSGNTIYF; cdr3_nt: TGTGCCAGCAGCCACGGGACAGGGGGCCCTCTATCTGGAAACACCATATATTTT; v_call: TRBV7-8; j_call: TRBJ1-3; d_call: TRBD1; clone_size: .
cdr3_aa: CASSLSSQGRDEQYF; cdr3_nt: TGCGCCAGCAGTTTGTCCTCACAGGGTCGCGACGAGCAGTACTTC; v_call: TRBV5-1; j_call: TRBJ2-7; d_call: .; clone_size: .
cdr3_aa: CASSLPAAYEQYF; cdr3_nt: TGTGCCAGCAGTTTACCGGCCGCTTACGAGCAGTACTTC; v_call: TRBV28; j_call: TRBJ2-7; d_call: .; clone_size: .
cdr3_aa: CASSRVTDLYGYTF; cdr3_nt: TGCGCCAGCAGCCGCGTAACGGATCTCTATGGCTACACCTTC; v_call: TRBV4-1; j_call: TRBJ1-2; d_call: .; clone_size: .
cdr3_aa: CASSGRGYGYTF; cdr3_nt: TGTGCCAGCAGTGGACGCGGCTATGGCTACACCTTC; v_call: TRBV28; j_call: TRBJ1-2; d_call: .; clone_size: few
cdr3_aa: CASSLRSGDNQPQHF; cdr3_nt: TGTGCCAGCAGCTTAAGGTCGGGGGACAATCAGCCCCAGCATTTT; v_call: TRBV7-2; j_call: TRBJ1-5; d_call: .; clone_size: .
cdr3_aa: CASSPGQGSRELFF; cdr3_nt: TGTGCCAGCAGCCCCGGACAGGGGAGCAGGGAGCTGTTTTTT; v_call: TRBV7-9; j_call: TRBJ2-2; d_call: TRBD1; clone_size: .
cdr3_aa: CATSRTRGQETQYF; cdr3_nt: TGTGCCACCAGCAGAACCAGGGGGCAAGAGACCCAGTACTTC; v_call: TRBV15; j_call: TRBJ2-5; d_call: TRBD1; clone_size: .
cdr3_aa: CASSSRPQQGNEQYF; cdr3_nt: TGTGCCAGCAGTTCAAGACCCCAACAGGGTAACGAGCAGTACTTC; v_call: TRBV6-5; j_call: TRBJ2-7; d_call: .; clone_size: .
cdr3_aa: CAISEGEKLFF; cdr3_nt: TGTGCCATCAGTGAAGGCGAAAAACTGTTTTTT; v_call: TRBV10-3; j_call: TRBJ1-4; d_call: .; clone_size: .
cdr3_aa: CASSPGIRTDTQYF; cdr3_nt: TGTGCCAGCAGCCCCGGTATCCGCACAGATACGCAGTATTTT; v_call: TRBV11-1; j_call: TRBJ2-3; d_call: .; clone_size: .
cdr3_aa: CASSPRGGQDQPQHF; cdr3_nt: TGTGCCAGCAGTCCCAGGGGGGGGCAAGATCAGCCCCAGCATTTT; v_call: TRBV28; j_call: TRBJ1-5; d_call: TRBD1; clone_size: .
cdr3_aa: CASSERRQRNTEAFF; cdr3_nt: TGCGCCAGCAGTGAGCGAAGACAGAGGAACACTGAAGCTTTCTTT; v_call: TRBV10-1; j_call: TRBJ1-1; d_call: .; clone_size: .
cdr3_aa: CASGGPAGGGEGVQYF; cdr3_nt: TGTGCCAGCGGGGGTCCTGCGGGAGGGGGCGAAGGCGTGCAGTACTTC; v_call: TRBV9; j_call: TRBJ2-7; d_call: TRBD2; clone_size: .
cdr3_aa: CASTSSISGNTIYF; cdr3_nt: TGTGCCAGCACGTCTTCGATCTCTGGAAACACCATATATTTT; v_call: TRBV28; j_call: TRBJ1-3; d_call: .; clone_size: .
cdr3_aa: CASSLVLPTDGSSYEQYF; cdr3_nt: TGTGCCAGCAGCTTAGTTCTGCCGACGGACGGAAGCTCCTACGAGCAGTACTTC; v_call: TRBV7-2; j_call: TRBJ2-7; d_call: .; clone_size: few
cdr3_aa: CASSIVAGAWNTEAFF; cdr3_nt: TGTGCCAGTAGTATAGTCGCCGGGGCCTGGAACACTGAAGCTTTCTTT; v_call: TRBV19; j_call: TRBJ1-1; d_call: .; clone_size: once
cdr3_aa: CSVEALGLPYEQYF; cdr3_nt: TGCAGCGTTGAAGCCCTAGGCCTTCCCTACGAGCAGTACTTC; v_call: TRBV29-1; j_call: TRBJ2-7; d_call: .; clone_size: .
cdr3_aa: CATSDESNSPLHF; cdr3_nt: TGTGCCACCAGTGATGAATCAAATTCACCCCTCCACTTT; v_call: TRBV24-1; j_call: TRBJ1-6; d_call: .; clone_size: .
cdr3_aa: CASSLGGEVNTEAFF; cdr3_nt: TGTGCCAGCAGCTTAGGGGGGGAAGTGAACACTGAAGCTTTCTTT; v_call: TRBV7-3; j_call: TRBJ1-1; d_call: .; clone_size: .
cdr3_aa: CASRTGVGANVLTF; cdr3_nt: TGTGCCAGCAGGACAGGGGTTGGGGCCAACGTCCTGACTTTC; v_call: TRBV6-5; j_call: TRBJ2-6; d_call: TRBD1; clone_size: .
cdr3_aa: CASSPQGAQPQHF; cdr3_nt: TGTGCCAGCTCACCTCAGGGGGCGCAGCCCCAGCATTTT; v_call: TRBV18; j_call: TRBJ1-5; d_call: TRBD1; clone_size: .
cdr3_aa: CASSFGSQETQYF; cdr3_nt: TGCGCCAGCAGCTTCGGGTCTCAAGAGACCCAGTACTTC; v_call: TRBV5-1; j_call: TRBJ2-5; d_call: .; clone_size: few
cdr3_aa: CASSTGQGATNEKLFF; cdr3_nt: TGCGCCAGCAGCACGGGACAGGGAGCAACTAATGAAAAACTGTTTTTT; v_call: TRBV5-1; j_call: TRBJ1-4; d_call: TRBD1; clone_size: .
cdr3_aa: CASSLTSSATEAFF; cdr3_nt: TGTGCCAGCAGCTTAACCTCCTCCGCCACTGAAGCTTTCTTT; v_call: TRBV11-3; j_call: TRBJ1-1; d_call: .; clone_size: .
cdr3_aa: CASSMIELSNQPQHF; cdr3_nt: TGTGCCAGTAGTATGATTGAACTTAGCAATCAGCCCCAGCATTTT; v_call: TRBV19; j_call: TRBJ1-5; d_call: .; clone_size: .
cdr3_aa: CASGGSGTRYYF; cdr3_nt: TGTGCCAGCGGGGGGTCAGGGACACGTTATTACTTC; v_call: TRBV12-3/TRBV12-4; j_call: TRBJ2-5; d_call: .; clone_size: .
cdr3_aa: CASSVDPYQPQHF; cdr3_nt: TGTGCCAGCAGCGTAGATCCTTATCAGCCCCAGCATTTT; v_call: TRBV9; j_call: TRBJ1-5; d_call: .; clone_size: once
cdr3_aa: CAWSGRDEQFF; cdr3_nt: TGTGCCTGGAGTGGGAGGGATGAGCAGTTCTTC; v_call: TRBV30; j_call: TRBJ2-1; d_call: .; clone_size: .
cdr3_aa: CASSTEARHNEQFF; cdr3_nt: TGTGCCAGCAGCACAGAGGCTAGACACAATGAGCAGTTCTTC; v_call: TRBV9; j_call: TRBJ2-1; d_call: .; clone_size: .
cdr3_aa: CASSSITGELFF; cdr3_nt: TGTGCCAGTAGTAGTATCACCGGGGAGCTGTTTTTT; v_call: TRBV19; j_call: TRBJ2-2; d_call: .; clone_size: .
cdr3_aa: CASSFGQSTGELFF; cdr3_nt: TGTGCCAGCAGCTTCGGGCAATCCACCGGGGAGCTGTTTTTT; v_call: TRBV5-6; j_call: TRBJ2-2; d_call: .; clone_size: .
cdr3_aa: CASTTWGGMNTEAFF; cdr3_nt: TGTGCCAGTACCACTTGGGGGGGCATGAACACTGAAGCTTTCTTT; v_call: TRBV19; j_call: TRBJ1-1; d_call: .; clone_size: .
cdr3_aa: CASSPDSNQPQHF; cdr3_nt: TGTGCCAGCTCACCGGATAGCAATCAGCCCCAGCATTTT; v_call: TRBV18; j_call: TRBJ1-5; d_call: .; clone_size: .
cdr3_aa: CASSHGQGKTDTQYF; cdr3_nt: TGTGCCAGCAGCCATGGACAGGGGAAAACAGATACGCAGTATTTT; v_call: TRBV7-2; j_call: TRBJ2-3; d_call: TRBD1; clone_size: .
cdr3_aa: CASSPVGGSTDTQYF; cdr3_nt: TGTGCCAGCAGCCCAGTGGGGGGATCCACAGATACGCAGTATTTT; v_call: TRBV9; j_call: TRBJ2-3; d_call: .; clone_size: .
cdr3_aa: CSVTSAQETQYF; cdr3_nt: TGCAGCGTGACTAGCGCCCAAGAGACCCAGTACTTC; v_call: TRBV29-1; j_call: TRBJ2-5; d_call: TRBD2; clone_size: .
cdr3_aa: CASSWTGTGPYEQYF; cdr3_nt: TGTGCCAGCAGTTGGACCGGGACAGGGCCATACGAGCAGTACTTC; v_call: TRBV6-5; j_call: TRBJ2-7; d_call: TRBD1; clone_size: .
cdr3_aa: CASSPRGLGETQYF; cdr3_nt: TGTGCCAGCAGCCCCAGGGGGCTCGGAGAGACCCAGTACTTC; v_call: TRBV7-3; j_call: TRBJ2-5; d_call: TRBD1; clone_size: .
cdr3_aa: CASSVSTGDNSPLHF; cdr3_nt: TGTGCCAGCAGCGTCTCGACAGGGGACAATTCACCCCTCCACTTT; v_call: TRBV9; j_call: TRBJ1-6; d_call: TRBD1; clone_size: .
cdr3_aa: CASGFSGATYEQYF; cdr3_nt: TGTGCCAGCGGGTTTAGCGGGGCAACCTACGAGCAGTACTTC; v_call: TRBV14; j_call: TRBJ2-7; d_call: TRBD2; clone_size: .
cdr3_aa: CASSLSIGGANVLTF; cdr3_nt: TGCGCCAGCAGCTTATCCATCGGGGGGGCCAACGTCCTGACTTTC; v_call: TRBV5-1; j_call: TRBJ2-6; d_call: .; clone_size: .
cdr3_aa: CATSRDRGFDEKLFF; cdr3_nt: TGTGCCACCAGCAGAGATCGCGGGTTCGATGAAAAACTGTTTTTT; v_call: TRBV15; j_call: TRBJ1-4; d_call: .; clone_size: .
cdr3_aa: CASSLSRLANEKLFF; cdr3_nt: TGTGCCAGCAGTTTATCGCGTCTGGCTAATGAAAAACTGTTTTTT; v_call: TRBV27; j_call: TRBJ1-4; d_call: .; clone_size: .